A single sample is the source of the 26 T cell receptor beta chains below, sequenced in a study of TIL therapy for anti-PD-1-resistant metastatic lung cancer. Time point here: pre-treatment sample, taken before nivolumab and TIL therapy. Sequencing used immunoSEQ v3. Profiling relied on immunoSEQ multiplex PCR, and the TCRdb table lists in-frame clones only, not all of them. The sample yields over 15,000 clones, roughly 79% seen once. Sequences were derived from blood, sampled at baseline. These receptors were obtained from a person aged 30 to 80 with non-small cell lung cancer.

The rearrangement uses TRBV29-1 and TRBJ1-1; D is unclear. V shed 5 bases and J shed 3 bases, with 19 bases lying between them. The CDR3 extends over 15 amino acids. From germline, CDR1 is SQVTM and CDR2 ANQGSEA. Here the CDR3 DNA reads TGCAGCGTTCCCGGTTATAGGAAGAGTGACACTGAAGCTTTCTTT. This encodes CSVPGYRKSDTEAFF.

The chain couples TRBV15 to TRBJ2-3; possibly TRBD1 for D (6 bases). There are 15 residues in the CDR3. The germline V gene has CDR1 LNHNV and CDR2 YYDKDF (reference sequence). Trimming pared 1 base from V and 2 bases from J, leaving 10 bases between. CDR3 sequence: CATSRGRGNTDTQYF. CDR3 DNA sequence: TGTGCCACCAGCAGAGGTAGGGGGAACACAGATACGCAGTATTTT.

The V gene is TRBV7-2, the J gene TRBJ2-7, with TRBD1 identical over 10 bases. This CDR3 is 14 amino acids long. CDR1 and CDR2 from the germline V gene are SGHTA and FQGNSA. The junction had 2 bases not matched to a gene; V was cut back by 4 bases and J by 2 bases. This chain's CDR3 is CASSYGTGAYEQYF. The CDR3 DNA follows: TGTGCCAGCAGCTACGGGACAGGGGCCTACGAGCAGTACTTC.

The rearrangement uses TRBV6-2 or TRBV6-3 and TRBJ2-3; 9 positions match TRBD2. Per the germline V gene, CDR1 is MNHEY and CDR2 is SVGEGT. The CDR3 runs to 15 residues. V shed 2 bases, J shed 12 bases, and the junction held 12 bases outside the gene matches. CDR3 in amino acids: CASSYTGLATRAQYF. DNA for the CDR3: TGTGCCAGCAGTTACACAGGACTAGCGACTAGGGCCCAGTATTTT.

The V call is TRBV7-8, the J call TRBJ2-3; TRBD2 matches 11 bases. J was trimmed by 0 bases and V by 4 bases; bases with no gene match: 3. From germline, CDR1 is SGHVS and CDR2 FQNEAQ. CDR3 length: 16 residues. The CDR3 region has the DNA TGTGCCAGCAGCTCCCGGACTAGCGGGAGCACAGATACGCAGTATTTT. Encoded protein: CASSSRTSGSTDTQYF.

In DNA, the CDR3 is TGTGCCAGCAGCCTCGGAGCAGGGGGGGAAACTGAAGCTTTCTTT. This gives the protein CASSLGAGGETEAFF. The rearrangement uses TRBV7-9 and TRBJ1-1, with TRBD1 matching 7 bases. V gave up 5 bases and J gave up 5 bases; unmatched junction bases: 11. The CDR3 extends over 15 amino acids. Germline CDR1 is SEHNR and CDR2 is FQNEAQ (reference sequence).

The chain is built from TRBV5-5 and TRBJ2-1; D is possibly TRBD1 (6 bases). The germline V and J ends were trimmed by 5 bases and 4 bases, with 10 bases remaining between them. Germline V gene lookup returns CDR1 SGHKS and CDR2 YYEKEE (reference sequence). The CDR3 extends over 13 amino acids. This chain's CDR3 is CASRLGQYNEQFF. The CDR3 nucleotides are TGTGCCAGCAGACTCGGACAGTACAATGAGCAGTTCTTC. Full variable domain (remainder filled in from reference TRBV5-5 and TRBJ2-1): DAGVTQSPTHLIKTRGQQVTLRCSPISGHKSVSWYQQVLGQGPQFIFQYYEKEERGRGNFPDRFSARQFPNYSSELNVNALLLGDSALYLCASRLGQYNEQFFGPGTRLTVL.

This chain joins TRBV30 and TRBJ2-5; TRBD2 might be the D (6 bases). Per the germline V gene, CDR1 is GTSNPN and CDR2 is SVGIG (reference sequence). This CDR3 spans 14 amino acids. Between the trimmed V and J ends, which lost 0 bases and 3 bases, there was a span of 11 bases. The CDR3 protein is CAWSVSGGKETQYF. The CDR3, as DNA: TGTGCCTGGAGTGTATCGGGCGGGAAAGAGACCCAGTACTTC.

V is TRBV18 and J is TRBJ2-3; TRBD2 might be the D (7 bases). The germline V gene encodes CDR1 KGHSH and CDR2 LQKENI. This CDR3 has 15 amino acids. Trimming removed 0 bases at V and 4 bases at J, with 11 bases between. CDR3 amino acids: CASSPPRGAADTQYF. The DNA for the CDR3 is TGTGCCAGCTCACCACCACGGGGGGCCGCAGATACGCAGTATTTT.

The chain recombines TRBV7-6 with TRBJ2-7, with D perhaps given as TRBD1 or TRBD2 (5 bases each). CDR3 length: 15 residues. Deletions cut 4 bases from V and 3 bases from J, with 16 bases between. CDR1 SGHVS and CDR2 FNYEAQ come from the germline V gene. The CDR3 sequence is CASSCSRDLNYEQYF. CDR3 in DNA: TGTGCCAGCAGCTGTAGCCGGGACCTTAACTACGAGCAGTACTTC.

There are a few counts of this clone. The V and J genes are TRBV10-1 and TRBJ1-1, with 7 bases matching TRBD1. CDR1 and CDR2 (germline): WNHNN, SYGVQD (reference sequence). The junction had 6 bases not matched to a gene; V was cut back by 5 bases and J by 6 bases. This CDR3 contains 13 residues. This chain's CDR3 is CASSPDRDAEAFF. As DNA, the CDR3 is TGCGCCAGCAGTCCTGACAGGGACGCTGAAGCTTTCTTT.

This clone was seen only once. The chain has TRBV15 and TRBJ2-7; weak D call: TRBD2 (6 bases). This CDR3 comprises 14 residues. Trimming left V 1 base short and J 2 bases short, with 9 bases between. The germline V gene has CDR1 LNHNV and CDR2 YYDKDF (reference sequence). This chain's CDR3 is CATSRARGAYEQYF. The DNA of the CDR3 is TGTGCCACCAGCAGAGCCCGCGGGGCCTACGAGCAGTACTTC.

This chain connects TRBV19 to TRBJ2-6; D not resolved. V lost 8 bases and J 3 bases, leaving 11 bases between the germline ends. The CDR3 extends over 14 amino acids. Per the germline V gene, CDR1 is LNHDA and CDR2 is SQIVND (reference sequence). Written as DNA, the CDR3 is TGTGCCAGTTCCTATAGCCTTGGGGCCAACGTCCTGACTTTC. Translation: CASSYSLGANVLTF.

V gene TRBV6-4 combines with J gene TRBJ2-3, with 12 bases fitting TRBD2. From germline, CDR1 is MRHNA and CDR2 SNTAGT. The CDR3 spans 15 residues. Unmatched junction bases numbered 3, after V lost 3 bases and J lost 5 bases. The chain's CDR3 is CASSETSGSEDTQYF. In nucleotides, the CDR3 is TGTGCCAGCAGTGAGACTAGCGGGAGTGAAGATACGCAGTATTTT.

This clone showed up just once. J is TRBJ2-3 and V is TRBV19, with 13 bases matching TRBD2. Looked up from germline, CDR1 is LNHDA and CDR2 is SQIVND (reference sequence). This CDR3 region has 17 residues. With 5 bases clipped from V and 4 bases from J, the junction kept 9 bases outside the gene matches. The CDR3 region is CASSSLTSGGPSDTQYF. CDR3 nucleotide sequence: TGTGCCAGTAGTTCCCTGACTAGCGGGGGGCCTTCAGATACGCAGTATTTT.

The chain employs TRBV10-3 and TRBJ2-7, with 9 bases aligning to TRBD2. J gave up 1 base and V 6 bases, and 1 base lay outside the gene matches. Germline V gives CDR1 ENHRY, CDR2 SYGVKD. This CDR3 is 13 amino acids long. The CDR3 sequence is CAIRTSGSYEQYF. The CDR3 DNA reads as TGTGCCATCAGGACTAGCGGATCCTACGAGCAGTACTTC.

J is TRBJ2-5 and V is TRBV16, with D perhaps being TRBD1 or TRBD2 (5 bases each). V was clipped by 8 bases and J by 4 bases, with 11 bases between them. Germline CDR1 reads KGHSY; CDR2 reads FQNENV. The CDR3 sequence is 12 residues long. CDR3 sequence reads: CASRDLSETQYF. The CDR3 nucleotides read TGTGCCAGCCGGGACCTGTCAGAGACCCAGTACTTC.

This clone was detected once. The V call is TRBV7-9, the J call TRBJ1-1; 7 nucleotides line up with TRBD1. Germline lookup yields CDR1 SEHNR and CDR2 FQNEAQ (reference sequence). V dropped 4 bases and J dropped 2; count of bases not matched to a gene: 4. The CDR3 loop spans 14 amino acids. For the CDR3, the DNA is TGTGCCAGCAGCTCGACAGGGCTAAACACTGAAGCTTTCTTT. Translating it yields CASSSTGLNTEAFF.

V gene TRBV3-1 (or the pseudogene TRBV3-2) combines with J gene TRBJ1-1; D is ambiguous. Germline assignment: CDR1 LGHDT and CDR2 YNNKEL (reference sequence). The V end was cut by 5 bases, the J end by 4 bases, with 11 bases between. This CDR3 has 13 residues. The CDR3 spells CASSLGPSTEAFF. CDR3 nucleotide sequence: TGTGCCAGCAGCTTAGGGCCTAGCACTGAAGCTTTCTTT.

This sequence joins TRBV11-3 and TRBJ2-1, with D possibly called TRBD1 or TRBD2 (5 bases each). This CDR3 has 13 residues. Germline V gene sequence: CDR1 SGHNT, CDR2 YENEEA. Trimming took 4 bases from V and 9 from J, leaving 13 bases between them. The DNA of the CDR3 is TGTGCCAGCAGCTATACTAGAGGGGCTGAGCAGTTCTTC. Its protein is CASSYTRGAEQFF.

The chain links TRBV7-2 to TRBJ1-2; D possibly corresponds to TRBD1 (6 bases). CDR3 length: 15 amino acids. Germline CDR1 reads SGHTA; CDR2 reads FQGNSA. V lost 4 bases to trimming and J lost 6 bases, with 18 bases between them. The CDR3 bases are TGTGCCAGCAGCTCAAGGCCCCCGGGGGCGGATGGCTACACCTTC. Protein sequence: CASSSRPPGADGYTF.

This clone was observed a single time. The chain uses TRBV20-1 and TRBJ2-1; D is uncertain. Trimming took 3 bases from V and 0 from J, leaving 9 bases between them. CDR1 is DFQATT and CDR2 is SNEGSKA in the germline V gene (reference sequence). The CDR3 has 14 residues. DNA of the CDR3: TGCAGTGCTAGTGACGGGTTCTCCTACAATGAGCAGTTCTTC. Protein: CSASDGFSYNEQFF.

The CDR3 coding sequence is TGTGCCAGCAGTGGGGGACGGCAGCCCCAGCATTTT. Translating gives CASSGGRQPQHF. The V and J genes are TRBV28 and TRBJ1-5, with a possible D match to TRBD1 (5 bases). Deletions cut 5 bases from V and 7 bases from J, with 9 bases between. The CDR3 totals 12 residues. The V gene's germline CDR1 is MDHEN and CDR2 SYDVKM.

The chain couples TRBV28 to TRBJ2-7, with unresolved D. V gave up 8 bases and J gave up 7 bases, with 18 bases separating them. Germline V gene sequence: CDR1 MDHEN, CDR2 SYDVKM. The CDR3 covers 13 residues. The CDR3 DNA follows: TGTGCCAGCGGGCGGACCTTAAGCTTGGAGCAGTACTTC. It specifies CASGRTLSLEQYF.

This chain uses TRBV18 with TRBJ2-6; D gene unclear. This CDR3 is 18 amino acids long. Trimming removed 8 bases from V and 2 bases from J, with 22 bases in between. Per germline, CDR1 KGHSH and CDR2 LQKENI. The CDR3 coding sequence is TGTGCCAGCCAAGGCACGTCAGCGACCATTCCTGGGGCCAACGTCCTGACTTTC. Its translation: CASQGTSATIPGANVLTF. The entire variable domain, with the rest obtained from reference TRBV18 and TRBJ2-6, is as follows: NAGVMQNPRHLVRRRGQEARLRCSPMKGHSHVYWYRQLPEEGLKFMVYLQKENIIDESGMPKERFSAEFPKEGPSILRIQQVVRGDSAAYFCASQGTSATIPGANVLTFGAGSRLTVL.

The chain recombines TRBV5-5 with TRBJ2-3, with D possibly TRBD2 on 6 matching bases. V lost 5 bases and J lost 2, with 18 bases in between. This CDR3 spans 16 amino acids. Germline CDR1 is SGHKS and CDR2 is YYEKEE (reference sequence). The CDR3 DNA reads as TGTGCCAGCAGACTTTCTCCGGGACTCAACACAGATACGCAGTATTTT. Translation gives CASRLSPGLNTDTQYF.